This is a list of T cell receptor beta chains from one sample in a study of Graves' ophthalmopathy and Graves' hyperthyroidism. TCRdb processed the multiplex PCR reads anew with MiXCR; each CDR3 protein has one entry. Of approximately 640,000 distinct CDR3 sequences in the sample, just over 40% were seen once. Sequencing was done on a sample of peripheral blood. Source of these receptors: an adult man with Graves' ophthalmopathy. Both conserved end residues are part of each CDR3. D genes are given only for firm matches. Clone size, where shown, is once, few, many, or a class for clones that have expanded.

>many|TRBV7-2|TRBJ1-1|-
TGTGCCAGCAGTTTATGGATGAACACTGAAGCTTTCTTT
CASSLWMNTEAFF
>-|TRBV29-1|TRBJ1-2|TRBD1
TGCAGCTCGGACAGGGTTTCTGGCTACACCTTC
CSSDRVSGYTF
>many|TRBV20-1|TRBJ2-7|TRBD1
TGCAGTGCTGCGGGACAGGGTTACGAGCAGTACTTC
CSAAGQGYEQYF
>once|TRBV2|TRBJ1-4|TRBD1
TGTGCCATCAGACCGGACAGGGGTGAAAAACTGTTTTTT
CAIRPDRGEKLFF
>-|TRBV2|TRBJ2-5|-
TGTGCCAGCAGTGGGACTACGAAAGAGACCCAGTACTTC
CASSGTTKETQYF
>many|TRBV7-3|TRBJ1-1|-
TGTGCCAGCAGCTTAACGGCCCGAGGCACTGAAGCTTTCTTT
CASSLTARGTEAFF
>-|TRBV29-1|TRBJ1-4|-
TGCAGCGCTTGGGACGAAAAACTGTTTTTT
CSAWDEKLFF
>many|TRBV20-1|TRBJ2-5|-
TGCAGTGCTAGCGGGATAGAGGAGACCCAGTACTTC
CSASGIEETQYF
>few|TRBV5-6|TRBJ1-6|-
TGTGCCAGCAGCTGGGAGACTGGAGTCTATAATTCACCCCTCCACTTT
CASSWETGVYNSPLHF
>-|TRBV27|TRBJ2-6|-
TGTGCCAGCAGTTCGCACAGGGCCCCTGGGGCCAACGTCCTGACTTTC
CASSSHRAPGANVLTF
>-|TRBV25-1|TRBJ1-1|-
TGTGCCTGGAGTGTACGCCCGAGGAACACTGAAGCTTTCTTT
CAWSVRPRNTEAFF
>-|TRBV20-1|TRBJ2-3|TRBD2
TGCAGTGCTAGCCTGGCGGGAGGGCCGTATACGCAGTATTTT
CSASLAGGPYTQYF
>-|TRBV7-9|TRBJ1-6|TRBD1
TGTGCCAGCAGCTTGCTAAGGACAGGGGGTGGTTTTAGTTCACCCCTCCACTTT
CASSLLRTGGGFSSPLHF
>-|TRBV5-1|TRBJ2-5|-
TGCGCCAGCAGCTCAGTCGGATGGGGAGAGACCCAGTACTTC
CASSSVGWGETQYF
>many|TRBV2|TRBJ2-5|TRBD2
TGTGCAAGCACGGGCAGCGGGGTTACTCAAGAGACCCAGTACTTC
CASTGSGVTQETQYF
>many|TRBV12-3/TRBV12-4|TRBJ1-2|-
TGTGCCAGCAGCCCCCGCCGCCCCGGCGTAGCGGGCTACACCTTC
CASSPRRPGVAGYTF
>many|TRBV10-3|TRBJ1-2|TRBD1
TGTGCCAGCTTCGGGACAGGGACCCTGTACGGCTACACCTTC
CASFGTGTLYGYTF
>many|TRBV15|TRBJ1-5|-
TGTGCCACCAGCAGATACAGTAATCAGCCCCAGCATTTT
CATSRYSNQPQHF
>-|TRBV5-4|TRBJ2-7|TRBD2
TGTGCCAGTAGCGGGAGTGCCCGCGAGCAGTACTTC
CASSGSAREQYF
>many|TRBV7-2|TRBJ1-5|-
TGTGCCAGCAGCTTAGTTTCGGCGGGCAATCAGCCCCAGCATTTT
CASSLVSAGNQPQHF
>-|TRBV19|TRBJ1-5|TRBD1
TGTGCCAGTAATTTGGGGACTCCGGGACAGGGCTCCAGGTCGGATCAGCCCCAGCATTTT
CASNLGTPGQGSRSDQPQHF
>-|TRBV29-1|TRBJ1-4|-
TGCAGCGTTGACTGGGCTAATGAAAAACTGTTTTTT
CSVDWANEKLFF
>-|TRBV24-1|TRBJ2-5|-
TGTGCCACCACCCAGGGGACCCAGTACTTC
CATTQGTQYF
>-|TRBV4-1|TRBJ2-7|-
TGCGCCAGCAGCCAATTGGCAGGGAACTACGAGCAGTACTTC
CASSQLAGNYEQYF
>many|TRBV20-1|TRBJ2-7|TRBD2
TGCAGTGCTAGAGGGAGTAGCGGGAGACTCAGCGAGCAGTACTTC
CSARGSSGRLSEQYF
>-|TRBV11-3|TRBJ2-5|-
TGTGCCAGCACCCTCCAAGTCCAAGAGACCCAGTACTTC
CASTLQVQETQYF
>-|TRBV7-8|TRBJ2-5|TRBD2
TGTGCCAGCAGCTTAGTTCGTTTAGCGGGGGGTGAAGAGACCCAGTACTTC
CASSLVRLAGGEETQYF
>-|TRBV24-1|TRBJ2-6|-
TGTGCCACCAGTTCCCAAGGGCTGATCTCTGGGACCAACGTCCCGACTTTC
CATSSQGLISGTNVPTF
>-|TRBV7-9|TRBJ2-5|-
TGTGCCAGCAGTTCCGTTAGCACGCAAGAGACCCGGTACTTC
CASSSVSTQETRYF
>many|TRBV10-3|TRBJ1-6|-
TGTGCCAGCAGTGCCAGGGACACCTCCTATAATTCACCCCTCCACTTT
CASSARDTSYNSPLHF
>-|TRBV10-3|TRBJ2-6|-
TGTGCCATCGCCGGACAGGGGGCCAACGTCCTGACTTTC
CAIAGQGANVLTF
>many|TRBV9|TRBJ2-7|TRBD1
TGTGCCAGCAGCCGGACAGGGGCCAACGAGCAGTACTTC
CASSRTGANEQYF
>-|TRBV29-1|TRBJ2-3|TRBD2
TGCAGCGCGGCTAGCGGGAGTTTTACAGATACGCAGTATTTT
CSAASGSFTDTQYF
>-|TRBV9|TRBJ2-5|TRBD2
TGTGCCAGCAGCGTAGGGACTAGAGGGGCCCAGTACTTC
CASSVGTRGAQYF
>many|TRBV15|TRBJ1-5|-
TGTGCCACCAGCAGACCCGGGAACAATCAGCCCCAGCATTTT
CATSRPGNNQPQHF
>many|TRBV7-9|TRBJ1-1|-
TGTGCCAGCAGCGCCCTCAGCGGGAGGAACACTGAAGCTTTCTTT
CASSALSGRNTEAFF
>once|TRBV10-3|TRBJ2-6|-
TGTGCCATCAGTGCGGGGCTTGGGGCCAACGTCCTGACTTTC
CAISAGLGANVLTF
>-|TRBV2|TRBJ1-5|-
TGTGCCAGCGGCATGGGCGGTCAGCCCCAGCATTTT
CASGMGGQPQHF
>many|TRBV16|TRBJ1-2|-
TGTGCCAGCAGCCACCCTTCAATTGGGGACACCGTTAACTATGGCTACACCTTC
CASSHPSIGDTVNYGYTF
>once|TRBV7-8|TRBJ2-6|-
TGTGCCAGCAGCTTAGCGCAGGGAAAAACTGAAGCTTTC
CASSLAQGKTEAF